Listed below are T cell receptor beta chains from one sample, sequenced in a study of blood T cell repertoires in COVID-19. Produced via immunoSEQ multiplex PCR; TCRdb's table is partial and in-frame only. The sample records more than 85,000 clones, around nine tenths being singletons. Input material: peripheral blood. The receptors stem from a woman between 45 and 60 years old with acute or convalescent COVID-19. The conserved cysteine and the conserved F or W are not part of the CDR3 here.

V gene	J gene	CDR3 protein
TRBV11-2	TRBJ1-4	ASTTGTRREKLF
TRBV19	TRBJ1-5	ASADRAQPQH
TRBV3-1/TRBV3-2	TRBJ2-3	ASTNQWTNTQY
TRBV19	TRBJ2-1	ASSLNPGRLGQF
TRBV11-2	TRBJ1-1	ASSFQGEKAEAF
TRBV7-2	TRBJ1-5	ASSLVGTSNQPQH
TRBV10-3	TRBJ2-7	ASRGVAGEGYEQY
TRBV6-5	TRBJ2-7	ASSYSAGQGIEQY
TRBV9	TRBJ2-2	ASSVTPGTGLAGELF
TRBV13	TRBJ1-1	ASRLTGTSGTEAF
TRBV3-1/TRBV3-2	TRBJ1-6	ASRGWQGPGSPLH
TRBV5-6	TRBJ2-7	ASSLPGQGRVNEQY
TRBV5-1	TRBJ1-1	ASSLEATEAF
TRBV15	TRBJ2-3	ATSRDKETSGRTDTQY
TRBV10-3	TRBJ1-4	AISGQKGEKLF
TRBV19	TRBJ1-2	ASRSGRGDFSGYT
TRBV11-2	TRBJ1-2	ASSFGGHGYGYT
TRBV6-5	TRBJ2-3	ASSSRRGGPTDTQY
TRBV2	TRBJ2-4	ASSEGEGPKNIQY
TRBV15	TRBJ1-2	ATSSLRQGSYYGYT
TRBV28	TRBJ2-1	ASSLTSGRRNEQF
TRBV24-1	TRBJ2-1	ATSDSGLQRRDNEQF
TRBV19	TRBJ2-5	ATKAGPSKETQY
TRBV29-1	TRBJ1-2	SVGGTGDYGYT
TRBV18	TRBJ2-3	ASSPNTGATDTQY
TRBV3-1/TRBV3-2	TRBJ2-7	ASSRTGIGEQY
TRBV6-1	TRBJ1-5	ASSERSRGTVKFAGNQPQH
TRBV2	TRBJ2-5	ASGTGIQETQY
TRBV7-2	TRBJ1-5	ASSLEQISVSNQPQH
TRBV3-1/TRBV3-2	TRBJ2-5	ASSNSLAGGGRETQY
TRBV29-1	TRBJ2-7	SVEDHSGRGEQY
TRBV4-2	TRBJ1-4	ASSLPKVQGDTNEKLF
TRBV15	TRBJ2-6	ATLAGRAVSGANVLT
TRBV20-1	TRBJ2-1	SASERWASGNNEQF
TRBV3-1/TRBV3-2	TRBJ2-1	ASSQAYSGGYNEQF
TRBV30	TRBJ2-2	AWTWTGVIGELF
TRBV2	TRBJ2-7	ASTVLAGGEQY